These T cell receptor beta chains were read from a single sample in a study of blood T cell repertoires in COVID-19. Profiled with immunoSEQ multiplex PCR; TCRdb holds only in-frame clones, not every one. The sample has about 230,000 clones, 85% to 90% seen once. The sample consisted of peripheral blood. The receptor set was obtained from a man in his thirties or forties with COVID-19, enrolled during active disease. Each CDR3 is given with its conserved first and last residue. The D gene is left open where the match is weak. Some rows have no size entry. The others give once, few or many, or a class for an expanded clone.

cdr3_aa: CASSEGQGLGVRSPLHF
cdr3_nt: TGTGCCAGCAGTGAAGGTCAGGGACTCGGAGTACGTTCACCCCTCCACTTT
clone_size: NA
v_call: TRBV2
cdr3_length: 17
d_call: NA
j_call: TRBJ1-6

cdr3_aa: CASSQDGTGGEKLFF
cdr3_nt: TGTGCCAGCAGCCAAGACGGGACAGGGGGAGAAAAACTGTTTTTT
clone_size: NA
v_call: TRBV4-2
cdr3_length: 15
d_call: TRBD1
j_call: TRBJ1-4

cdr3_aa: CASSSGVTAGANVLTF
cdr3_nt: TGTGCCAGCAGTTCAGGGGTAACGGCTGGGGCCAACGTCCTGACTTTC
clone_size: NA
v_call: TRBV6-6
cdr3_length: 16
d_call: NA
j_call: TRBJ2-6

cdr3_aa: CSAELGGYTF
cdr3_nt: TGCAGCGCCGAACTTGGTGGCTACACCTTC
clone_size: NA
v_call: TRBV29-1
cdr3_length: 10
d_call: NA
j_call: TRBJ1-2

cdr3_aa: CASSIDRYSYEQYF
cdr3_nt: TGTGCCAGCAGCATCGACAGGTACTCCTACGAGCAGTACTTC
clone_size: once
v_call: TRBV11-1
cdr3_length: 14
d_call: NA
j_call: TRBJ2-7

cdr3_aa: CASSLANGYNEQFF
cdr3_nt: TGTGCCAGCAGCTTAGCGAACGGGTACAATGAGCAGTTCTTC
clone_size: NA
v_call: TRBV11-2
cdr3_length: 14
d_call: NA
j_call: TRBJ2-1

cdr3_aa: CASGEGVKVYSNQPQHF
cdr3_nt: TGTGCCAGCGGAGAAGGGGTAAAAGTTTATAGCAATCAGCCCCAGCATTTT
clone_size: NA
v_call: TRBV28
cdr3_length: 17
d_call: NA
j_call: TRBJ1-5

cdr3_aa: CASTVTGGPWDTDNEQFF
cdr3_nt: TGTGCCAGCACCGTTACAGGGGGCCCATGGGATACAGACAATGAGCAGTTCTTC
clone_size: NA
v_call: TRBV7-9
cdr3_length: 18
d_call: TRBD1
j_call: TRBJ2-1

cdr3_aa: CASTQKQGASYNEQFF
cdr3_nt: TGCGCCAGCACGCAAAAACAGGGGGCTTCCTACAATGAGCAGTTCTTC
clone_size: NA
v_call: TRBV23-1
cdr3_length: 16
d_call: TRBD1
j_call: TRBJ2-1

cdr3_aa: CASSLAGESGANVLTF
cdr3_nt: TGCGCCAGCAGCTTGGCCGGTGAGAGTGGGGCCAACGTCCTGACTTTC
clone_size: NA
v_call: TRBV5-1
cdr3_length: 16
d_call: NA
j_call: TRBJ2-6

cdr3_aa: CASSHGQGRQPQHF
cdr3_nt: TGTGCCAGCAGCCACGGACAGGGGCGTCAGCCCCAGCATTTT
clone_size: NA
v_call: TRBV28
cdr3_length: 14
d_call: TRBD1
j_call: TRBJ1-5

cdr3_aa: CASSHDVSREAFF
cdr3_nt: TGCGCCAGCAGCCACGACGTCTCCAGGGAAGCTTTCTTT
clone_size: NA
v_call: TRBV4-1
cdr3_length: 13
d_call: NA
j_call: TRBJ1-1

cdr3_aa: CASGGVFTEAFF
cdr3_nt: TGTGCTAGTGGGGGCGTCTTCACTGAAGCTTTCTTT
clone_size: NA
v_call: TRBV12-5
cdr3_length: 12
d_call: NA
j_call: TRBJ1-1

cdr3_aa: CASSQPRDREDTEAFF
cdr3_nt: TGTGCCAGCAGCCAACCCCGGGACAGGGAGGACACTGAAGCTTTCTTT
clone_size: NA
v_call: TRBV7-6
cdr3_length: 16
d_call: TRBD1
j_call: TRBJ1-1

cdr3_aa: CASSLTGGGSYEQYF
cdr3_nt: TGTGCCAGCAGCCTCACAGGGGGCGGCTCCTACGAGCAGTACTTC
clone_size: few
v_call: TRBV11-2
cdr3_length: 15
d_call: TRBD1
j_call: TRBJ2-7

cdr3_aa: CASSGGQGSGYTF
cdr3_nt: TGCGCCAGCAGCGGAGGACAGGGTAGTGGCTACACCTTC
clone_size: NA
v_call: TRBV5-1
cdr3_length: 13
d_call: TRBD1
j_call: TRBJ1-2

cdr3_aa: CASSYYPGTVGIQYF
cdr3_nt: TGTGCCAGCAGTTACTATCCCGGGACAGTCGGCATTCAGTACTTC
clone_size: NA
v_call: TRBV6-5
cdr3_length: 15
d_call: TRBD1
j_call: TRBJ2-4

cdr3_aa: CASSLDGARGYTF
cdr3_nt: TGTGCCAGCAGCTTAGATGGGGCGCGTGGCTACACCTTC
clone_size: NA
v_call: TRBV7-9
cdr3_length: 13
d_call: NA
j_call: TRBJ1-2

cdr3_aa: CASSLDGARNYGYTF
cdr3_nt: TGTGCCAGCAGCTTAGATGGGGCTCGTAACTATGGCTACACCTTC
clone_size: NA
v_call: TRBV11-2
cdr3_length: 15
d_call: NA
j_call: TRBJ1-2

cdr3_aa: CASSLGGQGETQYF
cdr3_nt: TGTGCCAGCAGCTTAGGGGGACAGGGGGAGACCCAGTACTTC
clone_size: NA
v_call: TRBV7-2
cdr3_length: 14
d_call: TRBD1
j_call: TRBJ2-5

cdr3_aa: CASVKGQGARNEQFF
cdr3_nt: TGTGCCAGCGTAAAGGGCCAGGGGGCGCGGAATGAGCAGTTCTTC
clone_size: once
v_call: TRBV7-9
cdr3_length: 15
d_call: TRBD1
j_call: TRBJ2-1

cdr3_aa: CATSEPGTGLTDTQYF
cdr3_nt: TGTGCCACCAGTGAACCCGGGACAGGGCTCACAGATACGCAGTATTTT
clone_size: NA
v_call: TRBV24-1
cdr3_length: 16
d_call: TRBD1
j_call: TRBJ2-3

cdr3_aa: CASRREGSEAFF
cdr3_nt: TGTGCCAGCAGGAGGGAAGGTAGTGAAGCTTTCTTT
clone_size: NA
v_call: TRBV7-9
cdr3_length: 12
d_call: NA
j_call: TRBJ1-1

cdr3_aa: CAASLTTRLSEAFF
cdr3_nt: TGTGCCGCATCTTTAACCACGAGGTTGTCTGAAGCTTTCTTT
clone_size: once
v_call: TRBV28
cdr3_length: 14
d_call: NA
j_call: TRBJ1-1

cdr3_aa: CATKAGPERKLFF
cdr3_nt: TGTGCCACCAAGGCAGGCCCCGAAAGAAAACTGTTTTTT
clone_size: NA
v_call: TRBV7-9
cdr3_length: 13
d_call: NA
j_call: TRBJ1-4

cdr3_aa: CAISEDRVRTNEKLFF
cdr3_nt: TGTGCCATCAGTGAGGACAGGGTTCGAACTAATGAAAAACTGTTTTTT
clone_size: NA
v_call: TRBV10-3
cdr3_length: 16
d_call: TRBD1
j_call: TRBJ1-4

cdr3_aa: CASSQGGTGAYEQYF
cdr3_nt: TGCGCCAGCAGCCAGGGGGGGACAGGGGCCTACGAGCAGTACTTC
clone_size: NA
v_call: TRBV5-1
cdr3_length: 15
d_call: TRBD1
j_call: TRBJ2-7

cdr3_aa: CSASSGFSYEQYF
cdr3_nt: TGCAGTGCTAGTTCGGGTTTCTCCTACGAGCAGTACTTC
clone_size: NA
v_call: TRBV20-1
cdr3_length: 13
d_call: NA
j_call: TRBJ2-7

cdr3_aa: CASSIALNTEAFF
cdr3_nt: TGTGCCAGCAGCATTGCGTTGAACACTGAAGCTTTCTTT
clone_size: few
v_call: TRBV6-4
cdr3_length: 13
d_call: NA
j_call: TRBJ1-1

cdr3_aa: CASSVSAGGPDEQYF
cdr3_nt: TGTGCCAGCAGCGTATCCGCAGGGGGCCCAGACGAGCAGTACTTC
clone_size: NA
v_call: TRBV9
cdr3_length: 15
d_call: TRBD1
j_call: TRBJ2-7

cdr3_aa: CASSPTGVGEAFF
cdr3_nt: TGCGCCAGCTCCCCGACAGGGGTCGGTGAAGCTTTCTTT
clone_size: NA
v_call: TRBV5-1
cdr3_length: 13
d_call: TRBD1
j_call: TRBJ1-1

cdr3_aa: CASSQEVRSPLHF
cdr3_nt: TGCGCCAGCAGCCAAGAAGTCAGATCACCCCTCCACTTT
clone_size: NA
v_call: TRBV4-3
cdr3_length: 13
d_call: NA
j_call: TRBJ1-6

cdr3_aa: CASSLGTGSNEKLFF
cdr3_nt: TGTGCCAGCAGCCTCGGGACAGGGAGTAATGAAAAACTGTTTTTT
clone_size: once
v_call: TRBV7-2
cdr3_length: 15
d_call: TRBD1
j_call: TRBJ1-4

cdr3_aa: CASSPIQGNYGYTF
cdr3_nt: TGTGCCAGCAGTCCTATACAGGGGAACTATGGCTACACCTTC
clone_size: NA
v_call: TRBV28
cdr3_length: 14
d_call: TRBD1
j_call: TRBJ1-2

cdr3_aa: CASSPDRADEAFF
cdr3_nt: TGTGCCAGCTCACCGGACAGGGCCGATGAAGCTTTCTTT
clone_size: NA
v_call: TRBV18
cdr3_length: 13
d_call: TRBD1
j_call: TRBJ1-1

cdr3_aa: CASSHKGMRTEAFF
cdr3_nt: TGTGCCAGCAGCCATAAGGGGATGCGAACTGAAGCTTTCTTT
clone_size: NA
v_call: TRBV9
cdr3_length: 14
d_call: NA
j_call: TRBJ1-1

cdr3_aa: CASTSGDRGQPQHF
cdr3_nt: TGTGCCAGCACTAGCGGGGACAGGGGGCAGCCCCAGCATTTT
clone_size: NA
v_call: TRBV2
cdr3_length: 14
d_call: TRBD1
j_call: TRBJ1-5

cdr3_aa: CASSPLRAEKLFF
cdr3_nt: TGTGCCAGCAGTCCACTTAGAGCAGAAAAACTGTTTTTT
clone_size: NA
v_call: TRBV6-5
cdr3_length: 13
d_call: NA
j_call: TRBJ1-4

cdr3_aa: CASSSPSSGSTGELFF
cdr3_nt: TGTGCCAGCAGCTCCCCCTCGAGCGGGAGCACCGGGGAGCTGTTTTTT
clone_size: few
v_call: TRBV7-9
cdr3_length: 16
d_call: TRBD2
j_call: TRBJ2-2

cdr3_aa: CASSLEAVTGELFF
cdr3_nt: TGTGCCAGCAGCTTGGAAGCGGTCACCGGGGAGCTGTTTTTT
clone_size: NA
v_call: TRBV5-6
cdr3_length: 14
d_call: NA
j_call: TRBJ2-2

cdr3_aa: CASSERGQWEQPQHF
cdr3_nt: TGTGCCAGCAGCGAGCGGGGACAATGGGAGCAGCCCCAGCATTTT
clone_size: NA
v_call: TRBV9
cdr3_length: 15
d_call: NA
j_call: TRBJ1-5

cdr3_aa: CASSADRTSGNTIYF
cdr3_nt: TGTGCCAGCAGCGCGGACAGGACCTCTGGAAACACCATATATTTT
clone_size: NA
v_call: TRBV9
cdr3_length: 15
d_call: TRBD1
j_call: TRBJ1-3

cdr3_aa: CASSQDELADEQYF
cdr3_nt: TGTGCCAGCAGCCAAGACGAACTAGCTGACGAGCAGTACTTC
clone_size: NA
v_call: TRBV4-2
cdr3_length: 14
d_call: NA
j_call: TRBJ2-7

cdr3_aa: CASSITSSPVGEQYF
cdr3_nt: TGTGCCAGTAGTATAACATCTTCCCCGGTCGGGGAGCAGTACTTC
clone_size: NA
v_call: TRBV19
cdr3_length: 15
d_call: NA
j_call: TRBJ2-7

cdr3_aa: CATSGRQGANYGYTF
cdr3_nt: TGTGCCACCAGTGGCCGACAGGGGGCAAACTATGGCTACACCTTC
clone_size: NA
v_call: TRBV24-1
cdr3_length: 15
d_call: TRBD1
j_call: TRBJ1-2

cdr3_aa: CASSGDYTDTQYF
cdr3_nt: TGTGCCAGCAGTGGGGACTACACAGATACGCAGTATTTT
clone_size: few
v_call: TRBV2
cdr3_length: 13
d_call: TRBD2
j_call: TRBJ2-3

cdr3_aa: CASSRWGHQGESTEQFF
cdr3_nt: TGTGCCAGTAGTCGTTGGGGACACCAAGGGGAATCGACTGAGCAGTTCTTC
clone_size: NA
v_call: TRBV19
cdr3_length: 17
d_call: NA
j_call: TRBJ2-1

cdr3_aa: CASSLGALNTEAFF
cdr3_nt: TGTGCCAGCAGCTTGGGGGCCCTGAACACTGAAGCTTTCTTT
clone_size: NA
v_call: TRBV5-5
cdr3_length: 14
d_call: NA
j_call: TRBJ1-1

cdr3_aa: CASKGLASSYNEQFF
cdr3_nt: TGTGCCAGCAAGGGACTAGCGAGCTCCTACAATGAGCAGTTCTTC
clone_size: NA
v_call: TRBV5-5
cdr3_length: 15
d_call: TRBD2
j_call: TRBJ2-1

cdr3_aa: CASGRGGAGGDNTQYF
cdr3_nt: TGTGCCAGCGGTAGAGGGGGAGCAGGGGGCGATAATACGCAGTATTTT
clone_size: NA
v_call: TRBV5-4
cdr3_length: 16
d_call: TRBD1
j_call: TRBJ2-3

cdr3_aa: CASSKTTTNEKLFF
cdr3_nt: TGTGCCAGCAGCAAAACTACTACTAATGAAAAACTGTTTTTT
clone_size: NA
v_call: TRBV2
cdr3_length: 14
d_call: NA
j_call: TRBJ1-4

cdr3_aa: CASSRDSMTYEQYF
cdr3_nt: TGTGCCAGCAGCCGGGACAGCATGACCTACGAGCAGTACTTC
clone_size: NA
v_call: TRBV5-4
cdr3_length: 14
d_call: TRBD1
j_call: TRBJ2-7